A selection of T cell receptor beta chains follows, all from one sample in a study of cytomegalovirus exposure and HLA in healthy donors. Profiling relied on immunoSEQ multiplex PCR, and the TCRdb table lists in-frame clones only, not all of them. The sample records more than 95,000 clones, roughly 9.1% being singletons. Sequencing input: PBMCs. The receptors derive from a middle-aged man in good health and CMV-seropositive. Each CDR3 is given with its conserved first and last residue. The order of the fields is J gene, D gene, V gene, clone size, CDR3 protein, CDR3 DNA. D genes are given only for firm matches. For some rows the clone size is stated as once, few or many, or as a class when expanded; others skip it.

>TRBJ1-2|TRBD1|TRBV7-9|-
CASSLERTGENGYTF
TGTGCCAGCAGCTTAGAAAGGACAGGGGAAAATGGCTACACCTTC
>TRBJ1-1|TRBD1|TRBV14|few
CASSHGQGAPEAFF
TGTGCCAGCAGCCACGGACAGGGCGCCCCTGAAGCTTTCTTT
>TRBJ2-2|TRBD1|TRBV7-9|many
CASRPGTANTGELFF
TGTGCCAGCAGGCCCGGGACAGCGAACACCGGGGAGCTGTTTTTT
>TRBJ2-7|-|TRBV10-3|few
CAISEPEPAGGEQYF
TGTGCCATCAGTGAGCCGGAGCCGGCCGGGGGAGAGCAGTACTTC
>TRBJ2-1|-|TRBV6-6|few
CASSLGGSYNEQFF
TGTGCCAGCAGTCTAGGAGGCTCCTACAATGAGCAGTTCTTC
>TRBJ2-1|TRBD1|TRBV4-2|-
CASSQGQGDEQFF
TGTGCCAGCAGCCAGGGACAGGGTGATGAGCAGTTCTTC
>TRBJ2-5|TRBD2|TRBV29-1|-
CSVEAGGPGETQYF
TGCAGCGTGGAAGCGGGAGGGCCGGGGGAGACCCAGTACTTC
>TRBJ2-7|TRBD2|TRBV9|-
CASSSPGTSGHTYEQYF
TGTGCCAGCAGCTCACCCGGGACTAGCGGACATACCTACGAGCAGTACTTC
>TRBJ1-1|-|TRBV6-5|few
CASSYSIRSEAFF
TGTGCCAGCAGTTACTCGATTCGGTCTGAAGCTTTCTTT
>TRBJ1-4|TRBD1|TRBV2|few
CASSSLGQGNEKLFF
TGTGCCAGCAGTTCGCTGGGACAGGGTAATGAAAAACTGTTTTTT
>TRBJ2-1|-|TRBV2|-
CASSPINEQFF
TGTGCCAGCAGTCCTATCAATGAGCAGTTCTTC
>TRBJ2-1|-|TRBV7-9|few
CASSETGPTYNEQFF
TGTGCCAGCAGCGAGACAGGTCCGACCTACAATGAGCAGTTCTTC
>TRBJ2-1|-|TRBV5-1|few
CASSLPDSLQFF
TGCGCCAGCAGCTTGCCCGACAGCCTGCAGTTCTTC
>TRBJ2-1|-|TRBV27|few
CASTQGIYNEQFF
TGTGCCAGCACCCAGGGGATCTACAATGAGCAGTTCTTC
>TRBJ1-6|TRBD1|TRBV6-4|few
CASSTGDNSPLHF
TGTGCCAGCAGTACAGGGGATAATTCACCCCTCCACTTT
>TRBJ2-7|-|TRBV11-2|few
CASSQTRGDQGEQYF
TGTGCCAGCAGCCAAACCAGGGGTGACCAGGGGGAGCAGTACTTC
>TRBJ2-2|-|TRBV2|few
CASSSRKSGELFF
TGTGCCAGCAGTTCGCGGAAATCGGGGGAGCTGTTTTTT
>TRBJ1-5|-|TRBV2|few
CASTADRWGNQPQHF
TGTGCCAGCACCGCTGACAGATGGGGCAATCAGCCCCAGCATTTT
>TRBJ1-4|-|TRBV28|-
CASSLLHEKLFF
TGTGCCAGCAGTCTCCTCCATGAAAAACTGTTTTTT
>TRBJ2-1|TRBD2|TRBV16|few
CASSQSASGRNEQFF
TGTGCCAGCAGCCAATCCGCTAGCGGGAGAAATGAGCAGTTCTTC
>TRBJ1-4|-|TRBV11-2|few
CASSLGQGGKKLFF
TGTGCCAGCAGCTTAGGGCAGGGCGGGAAAAAACTGTTTTTT
>TRBJ1-2|TRBD1|TRBV27|-
CASSLLQGARGYTF
TGTGCCAGCAGCCTCCTACAGGGGGCGCGGGGCTACACCTTC
>TRBJ2-2|-|TRBV6-4|few
CASSDSNRQNTGELFF
TGTGCCAGCAGTGACTCGAACAGACAGAACACCGGGGAGCTGTTTTTT
>TRBJ2-3|-|TRBV7-2|few
CASSPPGTDTQYF
TGTGCCAGCAGCCCCCCCGGCACAGATACGCAGTATTTT
>TRBJ1-1|TRBD1|TRBV5-4|few
CASSLTGGRNMNTEAFF
TGTGCCAGCAGCTTGACAGGGGGGAGAAACATGAACACTGAAGCTTTCTTT
>TRBJ1-1|-|TRBV19|-
CASSIGANTEAFF
TGTGCCAGTAGTATAGGGGCGAACACTGAAGCTTTCTTT
>TRBJ2-1|TRBD2|TRBV2|-
CASSPLAGGPVEQFF
TGTGCCAGCAGCCCCCTAGCGGGAGGGCCTGTTGAGCAGTTCTTC
>TRBJ2-5|TRBD1|TRBV29-1|few
CSVWTGLEETQYF
TGCAGCGTTTGGACAGGACTGGAGGAGACCCAGTACTTC
>TRBJ2-5|TRBD2|TRBV7-2|-
CASSLVSSGTQETQYF
TGTGCCAGCAGCTTAGTATCTAGCGGGACACAAGAGACCCAGTACTTC
>TRBJ2-5|TRBD2|TRBV9|-
CASSVGTSGVETQYF
TGTGCCAGCAGCGTCGGGACTAGCGGAGTTGAGACCCAGTACTTC
>TRBJ1-1|-|TRBV5-6|-
CAGSLGYREWDTEAFF
TGTGCCGGCAGCTTAGGGTACAGGGAGTGGGACACTGAAGCTTTCTTT
>TRBJ2-7|-|TRBV6-1|few
CASELDNSYEQYF
TGTGCCAGTGAGCTGGACAACTCCTACGAGCAGTACTTC
>TRBJ2-2|-|TRBV6-4|-
CASSDSGSTGELFF
TGTGCCAGCAGTGACTCGGGGAGCACCGGGGAGCTGTTTTTT
>TRBJ2-5|TRBD1|TRBV7-3|few
CASSYGQGKTQYF
TGTGCCAGCAGCTACGGACAGGGAAAGACCCAGTACTTC
>TRBJ1-1|TRBD1|TRBV9|-
CASSPRDSNTEAFF
TGTGCCAGCAGCCCTCGGGACAGTAACACTGAAGCTTTCTTT
>TRBJ1-2|TRBD1|TRBV13|-
CASSGDRAGYGYTF
TGTGCCAGCAGCGGCGACAGGGCGGGCTATGGCTACACCTTC
>TRBJ2-7|TRBD2|TRBV30|-
CAWSVGGGPGEQYF
TGTGCCTGGAGTGTGGGGGGAGGGCCGGGAGAGCAGTACTTC
>TRBJ2-1|-|TRBV7-8|few
CASNPLGGAVFNEQFF
TGTGCCAGCAATCCTCTGGGGGGGGCTGTATTCAATGAGCAGTTCTTC
>TRBJ1-1|TRBD1|TRBV6-4|few
CASSIDRGNTEAFF
TGTGCCAGCAGCATAGACAGGGGGAACACTGAAGCTTTCTTT
>TRBJ2-5|-|TRBV7-6|many
CASSIREVQETQYF
TGTGCCAGCAGCATCAGGGAAGTCCAAGAGACCCAGTACTTC
>TRBJ2-7|-|TRBV19|-
CASSIEGQAYEQYF
TGTGCCAGTAGTATAGAAGGACAAGCATACGAGCAGTACTTC
>TRBJ2-5|TRBD2|TRBV9|few
CASSVEVAGVAETQYF
TGTGCCAGCAGCGTAGAGGTAGCGGGAGTAGCCGAGACCCAGTACTTC